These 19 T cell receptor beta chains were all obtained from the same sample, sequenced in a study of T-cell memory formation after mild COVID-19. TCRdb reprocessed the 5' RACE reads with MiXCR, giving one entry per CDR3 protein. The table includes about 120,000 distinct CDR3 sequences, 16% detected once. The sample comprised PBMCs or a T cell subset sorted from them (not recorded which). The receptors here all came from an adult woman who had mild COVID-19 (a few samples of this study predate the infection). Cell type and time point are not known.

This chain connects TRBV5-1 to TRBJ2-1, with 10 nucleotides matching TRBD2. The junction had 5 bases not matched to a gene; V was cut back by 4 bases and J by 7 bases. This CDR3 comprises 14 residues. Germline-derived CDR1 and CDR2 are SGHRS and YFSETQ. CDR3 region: CASSRASGGNEQFF. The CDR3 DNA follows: TGCGCCAGCAGCCGCGCTAGCGGGGGTAATGAGCAGTTCTTC.

Here the CDR3 reads CSVVTGAPIGETQYF. The DNA for the CDR3 is TGCAGCGTTGTGACGGGGGCCCCGATCGGAGAGACCCAGTACTTC. V is TRBV29-1 and J is TRBJ2-5; D may be TRBD1 or TRBD2 (6 bases each). V lost 4 bases and J 4 bases, leaving 19 bases between the germline ends. The germline V gene encodes CDR1 SQVTM and CDR2 ANQGSEA. This CDR3 contains 15 residues.

DNA of the CDR3: TGTGCCAGCAGCTTGGCCGCCGGGACTAGCGCAGAGACCCAGTACTTC. Residues: CASSLAAGTSAETQYF. The chain couples TRBV5-5 to TRBJ2-5, with 10 nucleotides matching TRBD2. Germline CDR1 SGHKS, CDR2 YYEKEE (reference sequence). V lost 0 bases, J lost 4 bases, and 6 bases stayed unmatched. This CDR3 has 16 residues.

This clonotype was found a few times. CDR3 in amino acids: CASSPLPGQGGEQYF. The DNA of the CDR3 is TGTGCCAGCAGCCCCCTGCCGGGACAGGGCGGCGAGCAGTACTTC. This chain uses TRBV7-8 with TRBJ2-7; 9 nucleotides agree with TRBD1. V trimming: 5 bases; J trimming: 6 bases; junction bases outside the gene matches: 11. The CDR3 is 15 residues long. CDR1 is SGHVS, CDR2 FQNEAQ, per germline. Using reference TRBV7-8 and TRBJ2-7 for the parts outside the CDR3, the full variable domain is GAGVSQSPRYKVAKRGQDVALRCDPISGHVSLFWYQQALGQGPEFLTYFQNEAQLDKSGLPSDRFFAERPEGSVSTLKIQRTQQEDSAVYLCASSPLPGQGGEQYFGPGTRLTVT.

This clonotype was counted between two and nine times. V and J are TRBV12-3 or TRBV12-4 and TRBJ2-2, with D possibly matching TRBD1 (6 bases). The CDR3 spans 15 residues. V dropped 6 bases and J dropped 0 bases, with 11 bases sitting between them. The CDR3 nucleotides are TGTGCCAGCAGCCCGGGACAAGCGAACACCGGGGAGCTGTTTTTT. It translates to CASSPGQANTGELFF.

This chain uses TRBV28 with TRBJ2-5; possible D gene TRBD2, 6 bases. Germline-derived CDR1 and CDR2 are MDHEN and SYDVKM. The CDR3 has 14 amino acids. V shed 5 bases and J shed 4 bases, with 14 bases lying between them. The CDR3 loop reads CASSPRRGRETQYF. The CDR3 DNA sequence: TGTGCCAGCAGTCCTAGGAGGGGTAGAGAGACCCAGTACTTC.

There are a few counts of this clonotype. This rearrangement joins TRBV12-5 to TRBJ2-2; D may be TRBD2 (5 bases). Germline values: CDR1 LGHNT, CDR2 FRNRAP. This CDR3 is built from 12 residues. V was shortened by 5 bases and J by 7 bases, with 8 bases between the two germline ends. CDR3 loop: CASGEEVGELFF. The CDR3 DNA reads TGTGCTAGTGGTGAGGAGGTCGGGGAGCTGTTTTTT.

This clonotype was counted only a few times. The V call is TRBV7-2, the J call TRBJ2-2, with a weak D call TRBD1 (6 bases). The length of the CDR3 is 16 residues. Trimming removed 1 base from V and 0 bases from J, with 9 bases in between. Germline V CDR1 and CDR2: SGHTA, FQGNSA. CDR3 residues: CASSLDGTSNTGELFF. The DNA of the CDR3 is TGTGCCAGCAGCTTAGACGGGACATCGAACACCGGGGAGCTGTTTTTT.

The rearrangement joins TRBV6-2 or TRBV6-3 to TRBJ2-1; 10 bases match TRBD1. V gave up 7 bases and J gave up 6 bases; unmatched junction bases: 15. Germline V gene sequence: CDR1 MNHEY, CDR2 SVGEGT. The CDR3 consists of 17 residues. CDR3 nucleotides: TGTGCCAGCAATCCCGGGACGGGGAGGACAGGGGGCAATGAGCAGTTCTTC. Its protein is CASNPGTGRTGGNEQFF.

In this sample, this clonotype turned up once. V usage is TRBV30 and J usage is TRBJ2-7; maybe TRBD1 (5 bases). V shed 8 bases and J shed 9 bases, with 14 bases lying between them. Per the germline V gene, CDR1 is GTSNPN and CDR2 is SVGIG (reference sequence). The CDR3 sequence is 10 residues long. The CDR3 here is CAPTEERQYF. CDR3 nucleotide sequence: TGTGCCCCGACAGAGGAGAGGCAGTACTTC.

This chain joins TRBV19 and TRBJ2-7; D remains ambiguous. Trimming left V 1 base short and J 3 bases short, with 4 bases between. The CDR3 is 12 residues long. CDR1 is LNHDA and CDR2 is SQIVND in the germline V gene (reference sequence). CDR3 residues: CASSIADYEQYF. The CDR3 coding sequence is TGTGCCAGTAGTATAGCGGACTACGAGCAGTACTTC.

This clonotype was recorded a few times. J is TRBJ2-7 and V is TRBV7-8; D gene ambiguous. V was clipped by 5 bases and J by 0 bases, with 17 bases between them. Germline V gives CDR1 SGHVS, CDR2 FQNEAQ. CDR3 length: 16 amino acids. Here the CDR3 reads CASSRGRLGLSYEQYF. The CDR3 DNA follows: TGTGCCAGCAGCAGAGGACGACTGGGCCTCTCCTACGAGCAGTACTTC.

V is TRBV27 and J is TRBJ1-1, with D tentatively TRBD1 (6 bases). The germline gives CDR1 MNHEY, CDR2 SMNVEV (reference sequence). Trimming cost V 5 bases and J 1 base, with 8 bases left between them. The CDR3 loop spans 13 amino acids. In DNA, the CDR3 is TGTGCCAGCAGTCAGGGGTCGAACACTGAAGCTTTCTTT. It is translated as CASSQGSNTEAFF.

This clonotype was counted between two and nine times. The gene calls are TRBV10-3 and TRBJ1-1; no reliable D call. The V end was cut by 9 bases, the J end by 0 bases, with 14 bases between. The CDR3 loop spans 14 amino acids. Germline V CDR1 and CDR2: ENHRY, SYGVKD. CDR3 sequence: CAIRSEPMNTEAFF. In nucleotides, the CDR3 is TGTGCCATACGGAGCGAACCTATGAACACTGAAGCTTTCTTT.

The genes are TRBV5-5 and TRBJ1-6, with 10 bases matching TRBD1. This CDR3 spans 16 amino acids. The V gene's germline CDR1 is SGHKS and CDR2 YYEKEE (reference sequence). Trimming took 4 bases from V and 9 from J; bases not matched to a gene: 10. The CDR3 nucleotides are TGTGCCAGCAGCCCCAGTCCGGGACAGGGGACTTCACCCCTCCACTTT. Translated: CASSPSPGQGTSPLHF.

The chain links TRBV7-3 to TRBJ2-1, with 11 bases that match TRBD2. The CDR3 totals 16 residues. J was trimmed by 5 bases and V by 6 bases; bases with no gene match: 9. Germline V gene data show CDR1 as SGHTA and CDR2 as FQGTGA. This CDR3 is CASSGSGLAEHNEQFF. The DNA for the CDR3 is TGTGCCAGCAGTGGCTCGGGACTAGCGGAACACAATGAGCAGTTCTTC.

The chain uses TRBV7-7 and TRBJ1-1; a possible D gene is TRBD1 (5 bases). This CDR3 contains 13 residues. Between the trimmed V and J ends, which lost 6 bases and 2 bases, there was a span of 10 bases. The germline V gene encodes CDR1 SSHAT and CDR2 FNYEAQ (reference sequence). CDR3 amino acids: CASSQGYNTEAFF. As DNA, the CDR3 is TGTGCCAGCAGTCAGGGCTATAACACTGAAGCTTTCTTT.

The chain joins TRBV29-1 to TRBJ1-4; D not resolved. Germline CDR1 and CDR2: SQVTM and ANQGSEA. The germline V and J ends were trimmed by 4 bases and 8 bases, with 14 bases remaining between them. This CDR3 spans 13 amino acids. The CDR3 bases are TGCAGCGTTGTTGGCGAAGGTGACGAAAAACTGTTTTTT. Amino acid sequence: CSVVGEGDEKLFF. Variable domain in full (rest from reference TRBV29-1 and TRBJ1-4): SAVISQKPSRDICQRGTSLTIQCQVDSQVTMMFWYRQQPGQSLTLIATANQGSEATYESGFVIDKFPISRPNLTFSTLTVSNMSPEDSSIYLCSVVGEGDEKLFFGSGTQLSVL.

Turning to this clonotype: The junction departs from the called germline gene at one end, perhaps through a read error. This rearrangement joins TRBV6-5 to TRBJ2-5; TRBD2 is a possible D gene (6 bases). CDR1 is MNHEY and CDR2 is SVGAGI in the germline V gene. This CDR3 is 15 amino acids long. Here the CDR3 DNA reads TGTGCCAGCAGTCTTACCACTAGCCACCAGGAGACCCAGTACTTC. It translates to CASSLTTSHQETQYF.